This is a list of T cell receptor beta chains from one sample in a study of OX40 agonist ivuxolimab in advanced cancers. Generated by immunoSEQ multiplex PCR, the TCRdb table keeps only in-frame clones and is missing some. Of about 62,000 clones listed, roughly 85% are singletons. The sample in question was CD4+ or CD8+ T cells sorted from blood, obtained in a trial of the OX40 agonist ivuxolimab. Receptors originate from an adult with an advanced solid tumor such as melanoma, head and neck, liver or kidney cancer. Each CDR3 is given with its conserved first and last residue. A D gene is named only where the DNA matches it firmly. Not all rows give a size; the values are once, few, many and, for expanded clones, a class.

v_gene	d_gene	abundance	j_gene	CDR3aa	CDR3nt
TRBV19	-	-	TRBJ1-3	CASRPGPSGNTIYF	TGTGCCAGCCGACCCGGCCCCTCTGGAAACACCATATATTTT
TRBV7-3	-	-	TRBJ2-7	CASNYRGLQRDSSYEQYF	TGTGCCAGCAATTACCGAGGGCTCCAGCGGGACAGCTCCTACGAGCAGTACTTC
TRBV13	TRBD1	-	TRBJ2-7	CASSFAGTGTYEQYF	TGTGCCAGCAGCTTTGCCGGGACAGGGACTTACGAGCAGTACTTC
TRBV4-1	-	-	TRBJ2-1	CASSQGSLGGLMHEQFF	TGCGCCAGCAGCCAAGGGTCTCTGGGGGGTCTTATGCATGAGCAGTTCTTC
TRBV9	TRBD1	-	TRBJ2-1	CASSTGTGYNEQFF	TGTGCCAGCAGTACCGGGACAGGGTACAATGAGCAGTTCTTC
TRBV5-1	TRBD2	-	TRBJ2-5	CASTSSGMSSETQYF	TGCGCCAGCACGTCTAGCGGGATGTCCTCAGAGACCCAGTACTTC
TRBV2	-	-	TRBJ1-1	CASSLHREAFF	TGTGCCAGCTCCCTCCACCGTGAAGCTTTCTTT
TRBV6-4	-	-	TRBJ2-7	CASSTVIYEQYF	TGTGCCAGCAGCACCGTCATTTACGAGCAGTACTTC
TRBV5-1	TRBD2	-	TRBJ2-3	CASIRPGGERGTDTQYF	TGCGCCAGCATCCGCCCCGGGGGGGAGAGGGGCACAGATACGCAGTATTTT
TRBV9	-	-	TRBJ2-3	CASRRSSQVGDTQYF	TGTGCCAGCCGCAGATCTTCCCAAGTCGGAGATACGCAGTATTTT
TRBV30	-	-	TRBJ2-5	CAWMLQGPQETQYF	TGTGCCTGGATGTTGCAGGGCCCACAAGAGACCCAGTACTTC
TRBV19	TRBD2	-	TRBJ2-7	CASSMEGLYYEQYF	TGTGCCAGTAGTATGGAGGGACTATACTACGAGCAGTACTTC
TRBV6-5	TRBD1	-	TRBJ1-4	CASGQGWGENEKLFF	TGTGCCAGTGGACAGGGTTGGGGTGAAAATGAAAAACTGTTTTTT
TRBV11-2	-	-	TRBJ2-2	CASSLARAGELFF	TGTGCCAGCAGCCTAGCCCGGGCCGGGGAGCTGTTTTTT
TRBV19	-	-	TRBJ2-7	CASSMRGSSYEQYF	TGTGCCAGTAGTATGAGGGGAAGCTCCTACGAGCAGTACTTC
TRBV7-3	-	few	TRBJ1-1	CASSTTGNTEAFF	TGTGCCAGCAGCACTACCGGAAACACTGAAGCTTTCTTT
TRBV7-9	-	-	TRBJ1-1	CASSFRAIGNTEAFF	TGTGCCAGCAGCTTTCGGGCGATCGGGAACACTGAAGCTTTCTTT
TRBV18	-	-	TRBJ1-6	CASSPTRAPDSPLHF	TGTGCCAGCTCACCAACCCGGGCCCCAGATTCACCCCTCCACTTT
TRBV6-6	-	-	TRBJ2-7	CASRDGTGTYEQYF	TGTGCCAGCAGAGACGGGACGGGTACCTACGAGCAGTACTTC
TRBV7-6	TRBD1	-	TRBJ1-4	CASSSEPGQINEKLFF	TGTGCCAGCAGCTCCGAACCGGGACAGATTAATGAAAAACTGTTTTTT
TRBV28	TRBD1	few	TRBJ2-7	CASSPPRGQGTNEQYF	TGTGCCAGCAGTCCCCCACGCGGACAGGGGACGAACGAGCAGTACTTC
TRBV2	-	-	TRBJ1-1	CASSGEGANTEAFF	TGTGCCAGCAGTGGAGAAGGGGCGAACACTGAAGCTTTCTTT
TRBV10-1	-	-	TRBJ2-3	CASSDGSGTDTQYF	TGCGCCAGCAGTGATGGTAGCGGCACAGATACGCAGTATTTT
TRBV30	-	-	TRBJ1-6	CAWRREWDNSPLHF	TGTGCCTGGAGGCGAGAATGGGATAATTCACCCCTCCACTTT
TRBV5-4	TRBD2	-	TRBJ2-1	CASSGEGTRDEQFF	TGTGCCAGCAGCGGAGAAGGGACTAGAGATGAGCAGTTCTTC
TRBV6-5	-	once	TRBJ2-7	CASSYSRDTEYEQYF	TGTGCCAGCAGTTACTCGCGGGACACCGAATACGAGCAGTACTTC
TRBV11-2	TRBD1	-	TRBJ2-5	CASSLGTGVFTQYF	TGTGCCAGCAGCCTAGGGACAGGGGTTTTTACCCAGTACTTC
TRBV29-1	-	-	TRBJ1-2	CSASEGPLGNGYTF	TGCAGCGCCTCCGAAGGCCCTTTAGGGAATGGCTACACCTTC
TRBV5-1	TRBD1	-	TRBJ1-1	CASSLGDRENTEAFF	TGCGCCAGCAGCTTGGGGGACAGGGAGAACACTGAAGCTTTCTTT